This is a list of T cell receptor beta chains from one sample in a study of cytotoxic CD8 clonotypes in ibrutinib-treated CLL. Profiled with immunoSEQ multiplex PCR; TCRdb holds only in-frame clones, not every one. The sample has about 58,000 clones, roughly 70% seen once. Here the sequenced sample was PBMCs, taken after 12 months of ibrutinib treatment. The receptors were gathered from a human donor with chronic lymphocytic leukemia. CDR3s leave out the opening cysteine and the closing phenylalanine or tryptophan. The order of the fields is J gene, V gene, clone size, CDR3 protein. Size values are once, few and many counts, or a class for expanded clones, and some rows have none.

J gene: TRBJ2-1; V gene: TRBV7-3; clone size: -; CDR3 protein: ASSLDVAGAYEQF
J gene: TRBJ1-5; V gene: TRBV5-5; clone size: -; CDR3 protein: ASSLTGDFDQPQH
J gene: TRBJ2-7; V gene: TRBV6-6; clone size: -; CDR3 protein: ASSLNSGSITYEQY
J gene: TRBJ2-7; V gene: TRBV11-2; clone size: -; CDR3 protein: ASSFTSGTYEQY
J gene: TRBJ2-7; V gene: TRBV28; clone size: -; CDR3 protein: ASRGTGTGYNEQY
J gene: TRBJ2-1; V gene: TRBV15; clone size: -; CDR3 protein: ATSRKGFEQF
J gene: TRBJ1-1; V gene: TRBV4-1; clone size: -; CDR3 protein: ASSQAGQGAAEAF
J gene: TRBJ2-3; V gene: TRBV29-1; clone size: once; CDR3 protein: SSSGGVTGTDTQY
J gene: TRBJ2-1; V gene: TRBV19; clone size: -; CDR3 protein: ASSISGLAGYSYNEQF
J gene: TRBJ1-2; V gene: TRBV5-1; clone size: few; CDR3 protein: ASSSQGNSGYT
J gene: TRBJ1-1; V gene: TRBV30; clone size: -; CDR3 protein: AWSRVNTEAF
J gene: TRBJ2-1; V gene: TRBV7-2; clone size: -; CDR3 protein: ASSPDRAYNEQF
J gene: TRBJ2-2; V gene: TRBV9; clone size: -; CDR3 protein: ASSVASTNTGELF
J gene: TRBJ1-2; V gene: TRBV27; clone size: -; CDR3 protein: ASSLTGGGGYT
J gene: TRBJ1-4; V gene: TRBV19; clone size: -; CDR3 protein: ASREVRGNEKLF
J gene: TRBJ2-7; V gene: TRBV4-1; clone size: -; CDR3 protein: ASSHKRAGSVEQY
J gene: TRBJ1-5; V gene: TRBV7-6; clone size: -; CDR3 protein: ASSLSPRGLNNQPQH
J gene: TRBJ1-1; V gene: TRBV6-1; clone size: few; CDR3 protein: ASSEARPYTEAF
J gene: TRBJ2-3; V gene: TRBV6-5; clone size: -; CDR3 protein: ASSYSVSTDTQY
J gene: TRBJ1-4; V gene: TRBV30; clone size: -; CDR3 protein: AWSGTRSYEKLF
J gene: TRBJ2-5; V gene: TRBV19; clone size: few; CDR3 protein: ASSIGTGSKTQY
J gene: TRBJ2-7; V gene: TRBV11-2; clone size: -; CDR3 protein: ASSPRTSGSYEQY
J gene: TRBJ2-7; V gene: TRBV6-1; clone size: few; CDR3 protein: ASSKAGSEQY
J gene: TRBJ1-5; V gene: TRBV5-1; clone size: once; CDR3 protein: ASSKGPLGLYSNQPQH
J gene: TRBJ2-6; V gene: TRBV7-9; clone size: -; CDR3 protein: ASSPRTGPFAGANVLT
J gene: TRBJ2-3; V gene: TRBV2; clone size: -; CDR3 protein: ASVRDGPAVRTDTQY
J gene: TRBJ2-7; V gene: TRBV6-5; clone size: -; CDR3 protein: ASRNRWQDEQY
J gene: TRBJ2-1; V gene: TRBV19; clone size: -; CDR3 protein: ASTRTPHEQF
J gene: TRBJ2-1; V gene: TRBV7-3; clone size: few; CDR3 protein: ASSASSNNEQF
J gene: TRBJ1-1; V gene: TRBV18; clone size: -; CDR3 protein: ASSPGPLNTEAF
J gene: TRBJ1-4; V gene: TRBV19; clone size: -; CDR3 protein: ASWTGWTNEKLF
J gene: TRBJ1-2; V gene: TRBV4-3; clone size: -; CDR3 protein: ASSQDPPQGGYT
J gene: TRBJ2-7; V gene: TRBV5-1; clone size: once; CDR3 protein: ASSLVAGVVEQY
J gene: TRBJ2-7; V gene: TRBV6-1; clone size: -; CDR3 protein: ASSVSYEQY
J gene: TRBJ2-1; V gene: TRBV5-1; clone size: -; CDR3 protein: ASSLGSGSGYNEQF
J gene: TRBJ2-1; V gene: TRBV4-3; clone size: -; CDR3 protein: ASSPRTGIYNEQF
J gene: TRBJ2-2; V gene: TRBV27; clone size: few; CDR3 protein: ASRLARNTGELF
J gene: TRBJ1-5; V gene: TRBV19; clone size: -; CDR3 protein: ASSMEPGQDYSNQPQH
J gene: TRBJ2-1; V gene: TRBV5-1; clone size: -; CDR3 protein: ASSIQPGLAGGEQF
J gene: TRBJ2-2; V gene: TRBV20-1; clone size: -; CDR3 protein: SARFAGELF
J gene: TRBJ2-2; V gene: TRBV10-3; clone size: once; CDR3 protein: AIKTRQRGLGELF
J gene: TRBJ2-3; V gene: TRBV5-4; clone size: -; CDR3 protein: ASSPSPGTSGSTDTQY
J gene: TRBJ2-3; V gene: TRBV7-3; clone size: -; CDR3 protein: ASSPMGGSTDTQY